Below, 32 T cell receptor beta chains from the same sample are listed, as sequenced in a study of cytomegalovirus exposure and HLA in healthy donors. PCR amplification relied on 60 Vbeta primers (plus 13 Jbeta primers). Here immunoSEQ multiplex PCR was the method, and the copy in TCRdb shows in-frame clones only, minus some. This sample yields over 150,000 clones, of which 65% to 85% are seen a single time; less than 2% belongs to the top ten. What was sequenced was PBMCs. These receptors were taken from a woman younger than 30 in good health and CMV-seronegative.

The chain couples TRBV28 to TRBJ2-7, with 9 bases lining up with TRBD1. Germline values: CDR1 MDHEN, CDR2 SYDVKM. CDR3 length: 16 residues. V shed 6 bases, J shed 3 bases, and the junction held 12 bases outside the gene matches. In DNA form, the CDR3 reads TGTGCCAGCAGAACCAACCGGGGACAGGGTCGCTACGAGCAGTACTTC. Amino acids: CASRTNRGQGRYEQYF.

The chain employs TRBV27 and TRBJ2-7; 9 nucleotides match TRBD2. This CDR3 comprises 15 residues. Trimming at V came to 5 bases and at J to 4 bases, leaving 9 bases not matched to a gene. CDR1 MNHEY and CDR2 SMNVEV come from the germline V gene (reference sequence). The CDR3 sequence is CASSLTGLAGYEQYF. CDR3 bases: TGTGCCAGCAGTCTCACGGGACTAGCAGGTTACGAGCAGTACTTC.

The J gene is TRBJ1-1, the V gene TRBV9; the D gene is possibly TRBD1 (5 bases). Germline values: CDR1 SGDLS, CDR2 YYNGEE. The V and J ends lost 0 bases and 1 base respectively, with 10 bases between them. The CDR3 contains 15 residues. Written as DNA, the CDR3 is TGTGCCAGCAGCGTAGAGGAGGGGACGAACACTGAAGCTTTCTTT. The encoded protein is CASSVEEGTNTEAFF.

V and J are TRBV7-6 and TRBJ1-1; D may be TRBD1 (6 bases). Germline lookup yields CDR1 SGHVS and CDR2 FNYEAQ. Trimming took off 2 bases at V and 0 bases at J, with 19 bases between the two ends. The CDR3 extends over 18 amino acids. As DNA, the CDR3 is TGTGCCAGCAGCTTATTCGTGTGGGGGGGCAGGGTGAACACTGAAGCTTTCTTT. Its translation is CASSLFVWGGRVNTEAFF.

The chain is built from TRBV5-1 and TRBJ2-1; D perhaps matches TRBD2 (6 bases). V lost 4 bases and J lost 8, with 22 bases in between. Germline V gives CDR1 SGHRS, CDR2 YFSETQ. CDR3 size: 16 residues. The CDR3 spells CASSPLEGAAQYEQFF. CDR3 sequence (DNA): TGCGCCAGCAGCCCCCTGGAGGGAGCCGCTCAGTATGAGCAGTTCTTC.

This clone was counted only a few times. The chain combines TRBV6-5 with TRBJ1-4; 9 bases line up with TRBD1. This CDR3 is built from 16 residues. From germline, CDR1 is MNHEY and CDR2 SVGAGI. The V and J ends lost 0 bases and 5 bases, in that order; junction bases with no gene match: 4. In DNA form, the CDR3 reads TGTGCCAGCAGTTACTCGACGGGGACAGGGAATGAAAAACTGTTTTTT. It specifies CASSYSTGTGNEKLFF.

The chain employs TRBV4-2 and TRBJ2-1; 10 positions agree with TRBD2. The CDR3 extends over 16 amino acids. Germline V gene sequence: CDR1 LGHNA, CDR2 YNFKEQ. The V gene end was trimmed by 0 bases and the J gene end by 8 bases; junction bases not matched to a gene: 7. In DNA, the CDR3 is TGTGCCAGCAGCCAAGATTTGAGCGGGGGGGCACATGAGCAGTTCTTC. The encoded protein is CASSQDLSGGAHEQFF.

The chain uses TRBV6-5 and TRBJ1-1; tentative D call: TRBD1 (5 bases). The CDR3 is made up of 14 amino acids. The germline V gene encodes CDR1 MNHEY and CDR2 SVGAGI. V was pared by 7 bases and J by 1 base, with 13 bases between. This CDR3 reads CASIDRQQNTEAFF. The CDR3 DNA reads TGTGCCAGCATCGACCGACAGCAGAACACTGAAGCTTTCTTT.

The table lists this clone with a few counts. The chain joins TRBV5-1 to TRBJ1-3; D possibly corresponds to TRBD1 (5 bases). Germline values: CDR1 SGHRS, CDR2 YFSETQ. With 3 bases removed from V and 5 bases from J, the gap between germline ends came to 12 bases. The CDR3 covers 14 residues. CDR3 DNA: TGCGCCAGCAGCTCCGGACAAGGACGAAACACCATATATTTT. This gives the protein CASSSGQGRNTIYF.

The chain couples TRBV27 to TRBJ1-2; 8 bases are a match to TRBD1. The CDR3 loop spans 13 amino acids. Germline CDR1 MNHEY, CDR2 SMNVEV (reference sequence). The J segment lost 7 bases and the V segment lost 4 bases, leaving 5 bases of the junction unmatched. The CDR3 is CASSSNTGGGYTF. In DNA, the CDR3 is TGTGCCAGCAGTTCAAATACAGGGGGTGGCTACACCTTC.

The rearrangement joins TRBV5-4 to TRBJ2-5; TRBD2 aligns across 9 bases. Per the germline V gene, CDR1 is SGHNT and CDR2 is YYREEE (reference sequence). V was pared by 5 bases and J by 1 base, with 0 bases of the junction left unmatched. This CDR3 comprises 13 residues. CDR3 in DNA: TGTGCCAGCAGGCGGGAGGGCCAAGAGACCCAGTACTTC. Its translation: CASRREGQETQYF.

Here the CDR3 reads CASSKQGRSEAFF. CDR3 nucleotide sequence: TGTGCCAGCAGTAAACAGGGAAGGTCTGAAGCTTTCTTT. The chain joins TRBV6-1 to TRBJ1-1; TRBD1 might be the D (6 bases). The CDR3 spans 13 residues. Trimming took off 5 bases at V and 6 bases at J, with 13 bases between the two ends. Per the germline V gene, CDR1 is MNHNS and CDR2 is SASEGT.

This chain connects TRBV5-6 to TRBJ2-6; perhaps TRBD1 as D (5 bases). V lost 6 bases to trimming and J lost 2 bases, with 12 bases between them. In germline, CDR1 is SGHDT, CDR2 YYEEEE. The CDR3 has 15 amino acids. The CDR3 region has the DNA TGTGCCAGCACCCTAGGGGATACTGGGGCCAACGTCCTGACTTTC. Translating gives CASTLGDTGANVLTF.

This clone was seen a single time. The V gene is TRBV5-1, the J gene TRBJ2-7, with D possibly being TRBD1 (5 bases). Trimming pared 0 bases from V and 7 bases from J, leaving 11 bases between. The V gene's germline CDR1 is SGHRS and CDR2 YFSETQ. The CDR3 length is 13 residues. CDR3 sequence (DNA): TGCGCCAGCAGCTTGGGCAGGGCCGGGGAGCAGTACTTC. Its protein is CASSLGRAGEQYF.

The V call is TRBV5-4, the J call TRBJ2-1; 8 nucleotides match TRBD1. The V and J ends lost 10 bases and 1 base, in that order; junction bases with no gene match: 13. Germline V gene data show CDR1 as SGHNT and CDR2 as YYREEE (reference sequence). The CDR3 has 16 amino acids. CDR3 region: CAGTGQGMGSYNEQFF. CDR3 coding DNA: TGTGCCGGAACCGGACAGGGTATGGGATCCTACAATGAGCAGTTCTTC.

The chain employs TRBV7-9 and TRBJ1-3, with TRBD1 matching 7 bases. This CDR3 has 14 residues. Germline V gives CDR1 SEHNR, CDR2 FQNEAQ (reference sequence). Germline trimming cut 6 bases from V and 3 bases from J; bases unmatched to any gene: 5. CDR3 nucleotide sequence: TGTGCCAGCAGTAAAGGGGGCATTGGAAACACCATATATTTT. It yields the protein CASSKGGIGNTIYF.

CDR3 region: CASSRRGYQPQETQYF. Here the CDR3 DNA reads TGCGCCAGCAGCAGGAGGGGCTACCAACCCCAAGAGACCCAGTACTTC. The chain combines TRBV5-1 with TRBJ2-5; D perhaps matches TRBD2 (6 bases). The germline V gene has CDR1 SGHRS and CDR2 YFSETQ. This CDR3 has 16 amino acids. V shed 4 bases and J shed 1 base, with 17 bases lying between them. Full variable domain (missing parts from reference TRBV5-1 and TRBJ2-5): KAGVTQTPRYLIKTRGQQVTLSCSPISGHRSVSWYQQTPGQGLQFLFEYFSETQRNKGNFPGRFSGRQFSNSRSEMNVSTLELGDSALYLCASSRRGYQPQETQYFGPGTRLLVL.

The CDR3 sequence: CASGVKEQYF. CDR3 DNA: TGTGCCTCAGGGGTCAAGGAGCAGTACTTC. This sequence joins TRBV6-6 and TRBJ2-7; tentative D call: TRBD1 (6 bases). Per germline, CDR1 MNHNY and CDR2 SVGAGI (reference sequence). The CDR3 runs 10 residues. Trimming removed 11 bases at V and 7 bases at J, with 12 bases between.

This clone was counted between two and nine times. The rearrangement joins TRBV9 to TRBJ2-7; D unclear. Trimming shortened V by 0 bases and J by 2 bases, and 9 bases separated the two germline ends. Per germline, CDR1 SGDLS and CDR2 YYNGEE. This CDR3 is built from 14 residues. This CDR3 reads CASSVALNTYEQYF. As DNA, the CDR3 is TGTGCCAGCAGCGTAGCCCTGAACACCTACGAGCAGTACTTC.

The V gene is TRBV5-1, the J gene TRBJ2-1; TRBD2 matches 13 bases. The CDR3 totals 15 residues. The V and J ends lost 4 bases and 4 bases, in that order; junction bases with no gene match: 2. From germline, CDR1 is SGHRS and CDR2 YFSETQ. The CDR3 DNA reads TGCGCCAGCAGCACGGGACTAGCGGGATACAATGAGCAGTTCTTC. Amino acids: CASSTGLAGYNEQFF. Full variable domain (remainder filled in from reference TRBV5-1 and TRBJ2-1): KAGVTQTPRYLIKTRGQQVTLSCSPISGHRSVSWYQQTPGQGLQFLFEYFSETQRNKGNFPGRFSGRQFSNSRSEMNVSTLELGDSALYLCASSTGLAGYNEQFFGPGTRLTVL.

This clone appeared a few times. This chain connects TRBV4-1 to TRBJ2-7; weak D call: TRBD2 (5 bases). The V end lost 10 bases, the J end lost 0 bases, and 10 bases lay between the germline ends. There are 12 residues in the CDR3. Germline V CDR1 and CDR2: MGHRA, YSYEKL. Written as DNA, the CDR3 is TGCGCCACCCGGGGTCCCTCCTACGAGCAGTACTTC. Protein product: CATRGPSYEQYF.

The chain combines TRBV19 with TRBJ1-1, with TRBD1 matching over 9 bases. The V and J ends lost 4 bases and 10 bases, in that order; junction bases with no gene match: 4. The length of the CDR3 is 12 residues. Germline CDR1 LNHDA, CDR2 SQIVND (reference sequence). The CDR3: CASSTRQGVAFF. In DNA form, the CDR3 reads TGTGCCAGTAGTACCCGACAGGGGGTAGCTTTCTTT.

The chain carries TRBV9 and TRBJ1-2, with D maybe TRBD1 (5 bases). V was trimmed by 0 bases and J by 1 base, leaving 13 bases between them. Germline V gives CDR1 SGDLS, CDR2 YYNGEE. The CDR3 has 16 residues. The CDR3, as DNA: TGTGCCAGCAGCGTAGAGGTTGTGGGGGGTAACTATGGCTACACCTTC. Translated, it gives CASSVEVVGGNYGYTF.

This clone is a singleton in its sample. This chain connects TRBV7-3 to TRBJ1-1; D is unclear. Germline assignment: CDR1 SGHTA and CDR2 FQGTGA. This CDR3 spans 13 amino acids. The germline V and J ends were trimmed by 3 bases and 4 bases, with 9 bases remaining between them. The CDR3 reads CASSFGGLTEAFF. CDR3 bases: TGTGCCAGCAGCTTCGGCGGCCTCACTGAAGCTTTCTTT.

This clone appeared a single time. The V call is TRBV7-3, the J call TRBJ2-7; 9 positions agree with TRBD1. The CDR3 runs to 14 residues. CDR1 SGHTA and CDR2 FQGTGA come from the germline V gene. Trimming removed 2 bases from V and 6 bases from J; junction bases left unmatched: 5. The CDR3, as DNA: TGTGCCAGCAGCTTACGGGACAGGGAGGGCGAGCAGTACTTC. Amino acid sequence: CASSLRDREGEQYF.

The J gene is TRBJ1-5, the V gene TRBV7-6; the match to TRBD1 covers 7 bases. The CDR3 contains 16 residues. Per germline, CDR1 SGHVS and CDR2 FNYEAQ. With 1 base clipped from V and 0 bases from J, the junction kept 3 bases outside the gene matches. CDR3 sequence reads: CASSLGDRDSNQPQHF. As DNA, the CDR3 is TGTGCCAGCAGCTTAGGTGACAGGGATAGCAATCAGCCCCAGCATTTT. Drawing the rest from reference TRBV7-6 and TRBJ1-5, the complete variable domain is GAGVSQSPRYKVTKRGQDVALRCDPISGHVSLYWYRQALGQGPEFLTYFNYEAQQDKSGLPNDRFSAERPEGSISTLTIQRTEQRDSAMYRCASSLGDRDSNQPQHFGDGTRLSIL.

This chain connects TRBV13 to TRBJ2-3, with TRBD2 matching 7 bases. Germline V CDR1 and CDR2: PRHDT, FYEKMQ (reference sequence). V shed 5 bases and J 5 bases; nucleotides not matched to a gene: 10. The CDR3 contains 15 residues. The CDR3 nucleotides are TGTGCCAGCAGCCCACTGGGCGGGAGAGAAGATACGCAGTATTTT. Residues: CASSPLGGREDTQYF.

The rearrangement links TRBV2 to TRBJ2-1, with D unresolved. The CDR3 extends over 16 amino acids. V lost 3 bases to trimming and J lost 3 bases, with 15 bases between them. Germline CDR1 is SNHLY and CDR2 is FYNNEI. The CDR3 DNA reads as TGTGCCAGCAGTGATGGGCTCTTAACCTTCTACAATGAGCAGTTCTTC. Translation gives CASSDGLLTFYNEQFF.

The chain carries TRBV10-1 and TRBJ2-1; 8 nucleotides match TRBD2. Germline CDR1 and CDR2: WNHNN and SYGVQD (reference sequence). V shed 4 bases, J shed 5 bases, and the junction held 4 bases outside the gene matches. CDR3 length: 14 residues. The CDR3 bases are TGCGCCAGCAGTGCGGTAGCGGGGCACAATGAGCAGTTCTTC. Translating it yields CASSAVAGHNEQFF.

Notes on this clone: The junction differs from germline at one of its ends, possibly a read error. Other DNA variants within this sample encode the same CDR3. The chain recombines TRBV28 with TRBJ2-7; no firm D call. The CDR3 totals 11 residues. CDR1 and CDR2 (germline): MDHEN, SYDVKM. CDR3 coding DNA: TGTGCTAGCAGTTTAGAGTACGAGCAGTACTTC. Protein: CASSLEYEQYF.

This chain uses TRBV27 with TRBJ1-5, with D hard to call. Germline loops: CDR1 MNHEY, CDR2 SMNVEV (reference sequence). This CDR3 spans 13 amino acids. V gave up 7 bases and J gave up 3 bases, with 10 bases separating them. CDR3 sequence: CASKRADNQPQHF. In DNA form, the CDR3 reads TGTGCCAGCAAGCGGGCAGACAATCAGCCCCAGCATTTT.

V and J are TRBV28 and TRBJ1-2; no clear D gene. V was clipped by 8 bases and J by 4 bases, with 8 bases between them. Germline values: CDR1 MDHEN, CDR2 SYDVKM. CDR3 length: 11 amino acids. CDR3 bases: TGTGCCAGCTGGGCCCTCTATGGCTACACCTTC. It translates to CASWALYGYTF.